This section outlines one T cell receptor (beta chain) sequence together with its context. Clones were read by immunoSEQ multiplex PCR, and TCRdb kept only the in-frame ones, dropping some. This repertoire shows roughly 200,000 clones, nearly 90% found once; its top ten account for about a sixth. The source of the sample is a study of blood T cell repertoires in COVID-19. There are 16 residues in the CDR3. Trimming cost V 2 bases and J 7 bases; bases outside gene matches: 9. In germline, CDR1 is KGHSH, CDR2 LQKENI. This chain uses TRBV18 with TRBJ2-1; TRBD1 matches at 9 bases. Input material: peripheral blood. This TCR was recovered from a man aged 50-60 years with COVID-19, enrolled during active disease. The CDR3 region is CASSPTGTGSGNEQFF. Here the CDR3 DNA reads TGTGCCAGCTCACCAACCGGGACAGGGAGCGGGAATGAGCAGTTCTTC.